Listed below are T cell receptor beta chains from one sample, sequenced in a study of identifying expanded T cells in peripheral blood. TCRdb's copy holds only in-frame clones and misses some; the assay was immunoSEQ multiplex PCR. The table records about 97,000 clones, around 88% of them present only once. The sequenced material came from blood. The source of these receptors is a person aged 18-70 years in good health. Each CDR3 is given with its conserved first and last residue. D genes are given only for firm matches. Size tells how often a clone was seen (once, few, many) or the class of an expanded clone, and some rows leave it out.

d_gene	v_gene	j_gene	abundance	CDR3aa	CDR3nt
NA	TRBV6-1	TRBJ2-1	once	CASSAVLGADNEQFF	TGTGCCAGCAGTGCGGTGTTGGGGGCGGACAATGAGCAGTTCTTC
NA	TRBV7-2	TRBJ1-5	few	CASSLDYRKGSQPQHF	TGTGCCAGCAGCTTAGATTACCGAAAGGGGAGTCAGCCCCAGCATTTT
TRBD1	TRBV4-2	TRBJ2-2	NA	CASSGQGRMGTGELFF	TGTGCCAGCAGCGGACAGGGGCGGATGGGTACCGGGGAGCTGTTTTTT
NA	TRBV7-9	TRBJ1-1	NA	CASSPLPNTEAFF	TGTGCCAGCAGCCCCCTCCCAAACACTGAAGCTTTCTTT
NA	TRBV6-1	TRBJ2-2	NA	CASSEQPTPTGPGELFF	TGTGCCAGCAGTGAACAGCCAACGCCTACGGGTCCCGGGGAGCTGTTTTTT
NA	TRBV18	TRBJ2-2	NA	CASSPLLGGENTGELFF	TGTGCCAGCTCACCATTACTAGGGGGAGAGAACACCGGGGAGCTGTTTTTT
NA	TRBV28	TRBJ1-4	NA	CASNQVLEREKLFF	TGTGCCAGCAATCAGGTCCTGGAGAGGGAAAAACTGTTTTTT
TRBD1	TRBV6-5	TRBJ1-1	NA	CASSYRQGDTEAFF	TGTGCCAGCAGTTACCGGCAGGGGGACACTGAAGCTTTCTTT
NA	TRBV11-1	TRBJ2-7	NA	CASSISYGQSYEQYF	TGTGCCAGCAGCATATCTTACGGACAATCCTACGAGCAGTACTTC
NA	TRBV9	TRBJ2-5	few	CASSVASFETQYF	TGTGCCAGCAGCGTAGCCTCCTTTGAGACCCAGTACTTC
TRBD2	TRBV11-2	TRBJ2-4	NA	CASSFGLAGAKNIQYF	TGTGCCAGCAGCTTCGGACTAGCGGGAGCCAAAAACATTCAGTACTTC
NA	TRBV4-1	TRBJ1-5	NA	CASSQDRRGADSQPQHF	TGCGCCAGCAGCCAAGATCGGAGGGGGGCCGATAGTCAGCCCCAGCATTTT
NA	TRBV27	TRBJ1-5	NA	CASSLSPGGENQPQHF	TGTGCCAGCAGTTTATCCCCGGGGGGTGAAAATCAGCCCCAGCATTTT
TRBD2	TRBV7-9	TRBJ2-1	NA	CASTPRGASGKPEQFF	TGTGCCAGCACCCCCCGAGGGGCTAGCGGGAAACCTGAGCAGTTCTTC
NA	TRBV19	TRBJ2-7	NA	CASRRIGSYEQYF	TGTGCCAGTAGAAGGATAGGCTCCTACGAGCAGTACTTC
NA	TRBV5-4	TRBJ1-1	NA	CASSYGGPNTEAFF	TGTGCCAGCAGCTATGGGGGGCCGAACACTGAAGCTTTCTTT
TRBD1	TRBV6-4	TRBJ2-3	NA	CASSEQGASDTQYF	TGTGCCAGCAGTGAGCAGGGGGCATCAGATACGCAGTATTTT
NA	TRBV7-8	TRBJ1-1	NA	CASSLNRDAEAFF	TGTGCCAGCAGCTTAAACCGGGACGCTGAAGCTTTCTTT
TRBD2	TRBV7-9	TRBJ2-7	NA	CASKSAGGPSIGEQYF	TGTGCCAGCAAATCCGCGGGAGGGCCTTCTATTGGCGAGCAGTACTTC
NA	TRBV6-1	TRBJ1-5	NA	CASSEKRDTESGPQHF	TGTGCCAGCAGTGAAAAAAGGGACACCGAGTCAGGGCCCCAGCATTTT
NA	TRBV27	TRBJ2-7	NA	CASSLSGGGMVYEQYF	TGTGCCAGCAGTTTATCCGGCGGGGGCATGGTCTACGAGCAGTACTTC
NA	TRBV9	TRBJ2-7	NA	CASSVGAGATTYEQYF	TGTGCCAGCAGCGTTGGGGCGGGGGCGACCACCTACGAGCAGTACTTC
TRBD1	TRBV6-5	TRBJ1-2	NA	CASSPGTGVNYGYTF	TGTGCCAGCAGCCCTGGGACAGGGGTTAACTATGGCTACACCTTC
TRBD2	TRBV19	TRBJ2-2	NA	CASSFDGEAGVSGELFF	TGTGCCAGTAGTTTTGATGGGGAGGCGGGAGTGTCCGGGGAGCTGTTTTTT
NA	TRBV7-2	TRBJ2-2	NA	CASSLGTASGELFF	TGTGCCAGCAGCTTAGGGACTGCCAGCGGGGAGCTGTTTTTT
TRBD1	TRBV19	TRBJ1-2	NA	CASLDRAANYGYTF	TGTGCCTCCCTAGACAGGGCAGCTAACTATGGCTACACCTTC
TRBD2	TRBV2	TRBJ2-3	NA	CASSGRTSGITDTQYF	TGTGCCAGCAGTGGTAGGACTAGCGGAATTACAGATACGCAGTATTTT
TRBD1	TRBV7-2	TRBJ2-1	NA	CASKETGQGYEQFF	TGTGCCAGCAAAGAAACGGGACAGGGGTATGAGCAGTTCTTC
NA	TRBV4-1	TRBJ2-1	NA	CASSQDLTPTENYNEQFF	TGCGCCAGCAGCCAAGATTTAACTCCCACAGAAAACTACAATGAGCAGTTCTTC
NA	TRBV7-9	TRBJ2-1	NA	CASSWGDSDNEQFF	TGTGCCAGCAGCTGGGGGGATAGCGACAATGAGCAGTTCTTC
NA	TRBV5-1	TRBJ2-1	NA	CASSSRGGSSYNEQFF	TGCGCCAGCAGCTCCAGGGGAGGGAGCTCCTACAATGAGCAGTTCTTC
NA	TRBV4-1	TRBJ2-1	once	CASSQQREWGWNEQFF	TGCGCCAGCAGCCAACAACGGGAATGGGGATGGAATGAGCAGTTCTTC
NA	TRBV7-8	TRBJ2-3	NA	CASSPVKGAAPWGGDTQYF	TGTGCCAGCAGCCCTGTTAAGGGGGCAGCCCCCTGGGGAGGGGATACGCAGTATTTT
NA	TRBV10-1	TRBJ1-5	NA	CASSESGAGQPQHF	TGCGCCAGCAGTGAGAGTGGGGCGGGTCAGCCCCAGCATTTT
NA	TRBV7-8	TRBJ1-5	many	CASSLGPTGRGQPQHF	TGTGCCAGCAGCTTAGGCCCCACAGGGAGGGGTCAGCCCCAGCATTTT
TRBD2	TRBV7-9	TRBJ2-7	NA	CASSLTGGSYEQYF	TGTGCCAGCAGCTTAACGGGAGGGTCCTACGAGCAGTACTTC
TRBD1	TRBV29-1	TRBJ1-1	NA	CSAATGLGTEAFF	TGCAGCGCCGCGACAGGGCTGGGCACTGAAGCTTTCTTT